A single sample is the source of the 4 T cell receptor beta chains below, sequenced in a study of Graves' ophthalmopathy and Graves' hyperthyroidism. RNA transcripts provided the template for amplifying TCR beta CDR3 regions. HTBI-primed first-round RT-PCR preceded second-round multiplex PCR. TCRdb reprocessed the multiplex PCR reads via MiXCR and lists one record per CDR3 protein. The data hold hundreds of thousands of distinct CDR3 sequences, with 22% observed a single time. The sequencing input was peripheral blood. The receptors stem from a woman between 18 and 30 years old with stable Graves' hyperthyroidism. Some clones in this sample may be carry-over from other donors' samples.

This clonotype was counted only a few times. The V gene is TRBV29-1, the J gene TRBJ1-1; no clear D gene. The CDR3 runs to 11 residues. Germline CDR1 is SQVTM and CDR2 is ANQGSEA. V was cut by 3 bases and J by 0 bases, with 2 bases left in between. In DNA, the CDR3 is TGCAGCGTTGACATGAACACTGAAGCTTTCTTT. Protein sequence: CSVDMNTEAFF.

The chain links TRBV7-2 to TRBJ1-6; a weak D match, TRBD1 (5 bases). Germline CDR1 and CDR2: SGHTA and FQGNSA. V was trimmed by 5 bases and J by 7 bases, leaving 6 bases between them. This CDR3 comprises 12 residues. DNA for the CDR3: TGTGCCAGCAGCGGGGCCAATTCACCCCTCCACTTT. It specifies CASSGANSPLHF.

This clonotype has at least ten counts. This rearrangement joins TRBV24-1 to TRBJ2-2; D not resolved. Per germline, CDR1 KGHDR and CDR2 SFDVKD. This CDR3 region has 17 residues. V was trimmed by 4 bases and J by 0 bases, leaving 14 bases between them. CDR3 bases: TGTGCCACCAGTGAGGGGAAAGGGCCCACGAACACCGGGGAGCTGTTTTTT. Translation gives CATSEGKGPTNTGELFF.

This clonotype was counted ten times or more. V usage is TRBV20-1 and J usage is TRBJ2-7; D is unclear. Trimming took 4 bases from V and 0 from J, leaving 16 bases between them. Germline values: CDR1 DFQATT, CDR2 SNEGSKA (reference sequence). This CDR3 has 15 amino acids. In DNA form, the CDR3 reads TGCAGTGCTACCTCCCCCGACCAGCCCTCCTACGAGCAGTACTTC. Amino acid sequence: CSATSPDQPSYEQYF.